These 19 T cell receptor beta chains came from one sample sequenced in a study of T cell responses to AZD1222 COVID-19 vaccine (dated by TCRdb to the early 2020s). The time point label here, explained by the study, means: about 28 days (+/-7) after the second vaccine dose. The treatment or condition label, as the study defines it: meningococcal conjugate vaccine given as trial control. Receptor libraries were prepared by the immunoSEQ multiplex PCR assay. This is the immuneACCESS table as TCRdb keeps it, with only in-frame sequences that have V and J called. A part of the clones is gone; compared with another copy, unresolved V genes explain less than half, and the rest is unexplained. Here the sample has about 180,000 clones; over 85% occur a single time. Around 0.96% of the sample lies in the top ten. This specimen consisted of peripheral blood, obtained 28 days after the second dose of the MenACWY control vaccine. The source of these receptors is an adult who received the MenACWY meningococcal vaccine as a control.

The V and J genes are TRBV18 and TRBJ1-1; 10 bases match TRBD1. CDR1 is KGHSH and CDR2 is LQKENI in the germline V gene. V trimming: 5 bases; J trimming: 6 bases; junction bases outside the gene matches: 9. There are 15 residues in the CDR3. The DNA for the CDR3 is TGTGCCAGCTCATCGGACAGGGGGAAGATAGCTGAAGCTTTCTTT. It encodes CASSSDRGKIAEAFF.

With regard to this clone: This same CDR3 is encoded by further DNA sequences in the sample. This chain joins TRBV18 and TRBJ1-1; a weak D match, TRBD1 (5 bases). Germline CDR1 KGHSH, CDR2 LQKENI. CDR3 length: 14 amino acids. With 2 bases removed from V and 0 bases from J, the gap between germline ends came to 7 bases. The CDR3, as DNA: TGTGCCAGCTCACCATCAGGGCTGAACACTGAAGCTTTCTTT. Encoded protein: CASSPSGLNTEAFF.

CDR3 protein: CASSLEAVANYGYTF. CDR3 in DNA: TGTGCCAGCAGCTTGGAGGCAGTAGCTAACTATGGCTACACCTTC. This chain links TRBV5-5 with TRBJ1-2, with unresolved D. Germline lookup yields CDR1 SGHKS and CDR2 YYEKEE (reference sequence). V was pared by 0 bases and J by 0 bases, with 9 bases between. The CDR3 totals 15 residues. The full variable domain, completed using reference TRBV5-5 and TRBJ1-2, is DAGVTQSPTHLIKTRGQQVTLRCSPISGHKSVSWYQQVLGQGPQFIFQYYEKEERGRGNFPDRFSARQFPNYSSELNVNALLLGDSALYLCASSLEAVANYGYTFGSGTRLTVV.

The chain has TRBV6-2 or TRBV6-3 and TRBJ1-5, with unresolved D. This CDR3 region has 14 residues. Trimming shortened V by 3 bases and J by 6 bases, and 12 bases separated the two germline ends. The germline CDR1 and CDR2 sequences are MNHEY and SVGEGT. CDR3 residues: CASSYGGSAQPQHF. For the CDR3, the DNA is TGTGCCAGCAGTTATGGAGGTTCGGCTCAGCCCCAGCATTTT.

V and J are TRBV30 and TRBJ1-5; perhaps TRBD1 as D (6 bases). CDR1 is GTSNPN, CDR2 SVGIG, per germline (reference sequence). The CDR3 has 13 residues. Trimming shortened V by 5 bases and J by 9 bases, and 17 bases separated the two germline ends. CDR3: CAWGVAGRGPQHF. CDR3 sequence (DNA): TGTGCCTGGGGAGTTGCGGGCAGGGGGCCCCAGCATTTT.

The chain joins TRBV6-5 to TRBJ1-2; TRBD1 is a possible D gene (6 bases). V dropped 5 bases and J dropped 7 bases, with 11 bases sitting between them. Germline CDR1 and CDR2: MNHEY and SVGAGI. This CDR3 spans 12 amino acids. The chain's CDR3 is CASSTGRGGYTF. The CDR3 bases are TGTGCCAGCAGTACAGGGCGGGGTGGCTACACCTTC.

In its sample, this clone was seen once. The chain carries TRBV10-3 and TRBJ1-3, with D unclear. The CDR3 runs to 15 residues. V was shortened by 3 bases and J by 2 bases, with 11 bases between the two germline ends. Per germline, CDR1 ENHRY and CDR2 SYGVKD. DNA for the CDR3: TGTGCCATCAGTGACCAGGTCCGGGCTGGAAACACCATATATTTT. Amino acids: CAISDQVRAGNTIYF.

The CDR3 sequence: CASSLDGPEAFF. The CDR3 region has the DNA TGTGCCAGCAGCCTGGACGGCCCTGAAGCTTTCTTT. The genes are TRBV2 and TRBJ1-1; D unclear. The CDR3 runs 12 residues. V lost 6 bases and J lost 6, with 11 bases in between. Per the germline V gene, CDR1 is SNHLY and CDR2 is FYNNEI.

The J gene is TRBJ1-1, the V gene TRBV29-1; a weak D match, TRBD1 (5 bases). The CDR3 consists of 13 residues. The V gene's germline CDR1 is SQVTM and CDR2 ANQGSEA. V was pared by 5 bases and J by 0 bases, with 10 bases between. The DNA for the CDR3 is TGCAGCGTTAATCGACAGATGAACACTGAAGCTTTCTTT. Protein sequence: CSVNRQMNTEAFF.

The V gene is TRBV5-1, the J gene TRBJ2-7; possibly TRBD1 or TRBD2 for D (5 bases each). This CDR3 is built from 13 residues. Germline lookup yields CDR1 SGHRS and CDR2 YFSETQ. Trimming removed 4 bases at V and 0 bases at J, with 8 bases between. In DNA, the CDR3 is TGCGCCAGCAGCAGAGGGGACTCCTACGAGCAGTACTTC. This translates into CASSRGDSYEQYF.

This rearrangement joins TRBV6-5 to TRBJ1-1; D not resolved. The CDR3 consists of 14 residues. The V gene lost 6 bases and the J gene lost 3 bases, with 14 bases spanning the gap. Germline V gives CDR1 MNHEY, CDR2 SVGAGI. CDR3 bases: TGTGCCAGCAGCAACCGCCGGGAATACACTGAAGCTTTCTTT. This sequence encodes CASSNRREYTEAFF.

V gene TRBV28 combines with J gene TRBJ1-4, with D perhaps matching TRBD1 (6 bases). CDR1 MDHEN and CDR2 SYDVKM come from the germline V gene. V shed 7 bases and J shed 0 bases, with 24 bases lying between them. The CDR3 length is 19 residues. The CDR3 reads CASNTPGQGRGATNEKLFF. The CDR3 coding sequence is TGTGCCAGCAATACACCGGGACAAGGGAGGGGTGCAACTAATGAAAAACTGTTTTTT.

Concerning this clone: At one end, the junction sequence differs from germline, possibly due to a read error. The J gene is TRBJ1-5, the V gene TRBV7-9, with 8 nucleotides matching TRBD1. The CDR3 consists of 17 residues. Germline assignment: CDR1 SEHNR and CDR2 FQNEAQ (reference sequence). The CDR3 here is CASSLGGPGGTNQAQHF. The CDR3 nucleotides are TGTGCCAGCAGCTTAGGAGGGCCAGGGGGCACTAATCAGGCCCAGCATTTT.

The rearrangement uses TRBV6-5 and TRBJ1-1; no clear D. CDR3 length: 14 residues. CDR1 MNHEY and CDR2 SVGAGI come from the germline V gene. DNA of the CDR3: TGTGCAACAGCGTGGGTCTCACGGAACACTGAAGCTTTCTTT. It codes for CATAWVSRNTEAFF.

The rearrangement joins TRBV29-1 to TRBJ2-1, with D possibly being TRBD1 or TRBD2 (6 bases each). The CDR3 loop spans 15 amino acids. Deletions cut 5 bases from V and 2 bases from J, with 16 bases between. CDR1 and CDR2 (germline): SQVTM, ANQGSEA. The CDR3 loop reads CSVNPGAGTYNEQFF. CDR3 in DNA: TGCAGCGTTAACCCGGGGGCCGGGACCTACAATGAGCAGTTCTTC.

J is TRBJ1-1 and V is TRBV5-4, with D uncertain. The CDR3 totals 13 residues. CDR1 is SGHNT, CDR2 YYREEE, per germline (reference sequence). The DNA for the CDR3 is TGTGCTGTGCGAAGGGAAGTGAACACTGAAGCTTTCTTT. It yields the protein CAVRREVNTEAFF.

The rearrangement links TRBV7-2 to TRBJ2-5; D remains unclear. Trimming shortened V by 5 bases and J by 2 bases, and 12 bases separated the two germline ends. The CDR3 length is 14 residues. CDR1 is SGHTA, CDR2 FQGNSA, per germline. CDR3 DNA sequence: TGTGCCAGCAGCCCCGGTGGGCGGCAAGAGACCCAGTACTTC. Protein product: CASSPGGRQETQYF.

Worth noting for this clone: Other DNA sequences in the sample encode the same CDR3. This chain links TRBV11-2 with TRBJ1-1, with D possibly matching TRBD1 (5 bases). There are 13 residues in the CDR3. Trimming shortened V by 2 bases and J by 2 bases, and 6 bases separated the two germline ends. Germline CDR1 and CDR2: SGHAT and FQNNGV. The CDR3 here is CASSLRGNTEAFF. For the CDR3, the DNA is TGTGCCAGCAGCTTAAGGGGTAACACTGAAGCTTTCTTT.

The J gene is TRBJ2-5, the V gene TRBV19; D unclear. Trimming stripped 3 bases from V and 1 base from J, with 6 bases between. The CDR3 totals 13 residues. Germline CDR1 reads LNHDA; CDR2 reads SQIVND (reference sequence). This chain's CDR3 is CASSMGSQETQYF. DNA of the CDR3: TGTGCCAGTAGTATGGGGTCCCAAGAGACCCAGTACTTC.